This entry lists 11 T cell receptor beta chains sequenced from one sample in a study of blood T cell repertoires in COVID-19. Sequencing was performed with immunoSEQ multiplex PCR; in TCRdb, only in-frame clones are kept and a portion is missing. The table lists fewer than 130,000 clones, approximately 90% of them singletons. Sequenced sample: peripheral blood. The origin of the receptors is a woman in her 50s with acute or convalescent COVID-19.

This clone occurred once. The gene calls are TRBV10-3 and TRBJ1-5; 9 bases line up with TRBD1. The junction had 8 bases not matched to a gene; V was cut back by 11 bases and J by 3 bases. This CDR3 contains 14 residues. Per germline, CDR1 ENHRY and CDR2 SYGVKD. CDR3: CASAGTGSNQPQHF. CDR3 in DNA: TGTGCCTCCGCCGGGACAGGGTCCAATCAGCCCCAGCATTTT.

The chain has TRBV19 and TRBJ1-1; 9 bases match TRBD1. The CDR3 totals 14 residues. V lost 6 bases, J lost 7 bases, and 9 bases stayed unmatched. Germline CDR1 reads LNHDA; CDR2 reads SQIVND (reference sequence). This CDR3 is CASSPNRGQGEAFF. CDR3 DNA sequence: TGTGCCAGTAGCCCAAACAGGGGGCAGGGTGAAGCTTTCTTT.

The rearrangement uses TRBV19 and TRBJ1-5; D is undetermined. V dropped 3 bases and J dropped 9 bases, with 15 bases sitting between them. CDR3 length equals 14 residues. Germline assignment: CDR1 LNHDA and CDR2 SQIVND (reference sequence). In DNA, the CDR3 is TGTGCCAGTAGTATGGATAGCCCATCCTGGCCCCAGCATTTT. It encodes CASSMDSPSWPQHF.

The CDR3 sequence: CSVEGGGENTEAFF. The CDR3 DNA follows: TGCAGCGTTGAGGGAGGGGGTGAGAACACTGAAGCTTTCTTT. J is TRBJ1-1 and V is TRBV29-1; a weak D match, TRBD1 (6 bases). The CDR3 covers 14 residues. CDR1 SQVTM and CDR2 ANQGSEA come from the germline V gene. Trimming shortened V by 3 bases and J by 1 base, and 12 bases separated the two germline ends.

This clone showed up just once. The chain is built from TRBV5-6 and TRBJ2-7; a weak D match, TRBD1 (6 bases). V shed 2 bases and J shed 5 bases, with 8 bases lying between them. The germline V gene has CDR1 SGHDT and CDR2 YYEEEE. This CDR3 is 12 amino acids long. The CDR3 is CASSFNRDEQYF. The CDR3, as DNA: TGTGCCAGCAGCTTTAACAGGGACGAGCAGTACTTC.

This clone was detected only once. The chain carries TRBV11-3 and TRBJ2-2; D not resolved. Trimming left V 5 bases short and J 5 bases short, with 6 bases between. The CDR3 has 12 residues. CDR1 is SGHNT, CDR2 YENEEA, per germline. The CDR3 coding sequence is TGTGCCAGCAGCCGAGCGACCGGGGAGCTGTTTTTT. It encodes CASSRATGELFF.

The chain links TRBV15 to TRBJ2-1; 7 nucleotides match TRBD1. Germline CDR1 and CDR2: LNHNV and YYDKDF (reference sequence). This CDR3 is built from 15 residues. J was trimmed by 4 bases and V by 5 bases; bases with no gene match: 8. This CDR3 is CATSGNPGQYNEQFF. The CDR3 nucleotides read TGTGCCACCAGCGGAAACCCGGGACAGTACAATGAGCAGTTCTTC. Based on the CDR3 plus reference TRBV15 and TRBJ2-1, the full variable domain is DAMVIQNPRYQVTQFGKPVTLSCSQTLNHNVMYWYQQKSSQAPKLLFHYYDKDFNNEADTPDNFQSRRPNTSFCFLDIRSPGLGDTAMYLCATSGNPGQYNEQFFGPGTRLTVL.

The genes are TRBV5-1 and TRBJ2-1; D call uncertain. This CDR3 region has 16 residues. V lost 0 bases, J lost 0 bases, and 10 bases lay in between. In germline, CDR1 is SGHRS, CDR2 YFSETQ. CDR3 amino acids: CASSLDASSSYNEQFF. The CDR3 DNA reads TGCGCCAGCAGCTTGGATGCTTCGAGCTCCTACAATGAGCAGTTCTTC.

The chain joins TRBV20-1 to TRBJ1-3; D perhaps matches TRBD1 (5 bases). The CDR3 extends over 16 amino acids. Germline assignment: CDR1 DFQATT and CDR2 SNEGSKA (reference sequence). V shed 3 bases and J shed 0 bases, with 15 bases lying between them. Here the CDR3 reads CSASGRADDSGNTIYF. In DNA form, the CDR3 reads TGCAGTGCTAGTGGCAGGGCAGATGACTCTGGAAACACCATATATTTT.

The rearrangement joins TRBV7-2 to TRBJ2-7; D is undetermined. CDR3 length: 15 amino acids. Trimming left V 3 bases short and J 3 bases short, with 15 bases between. Germline V gene lookup returns CDR1 SGHTA and CDR2 FQGNSA. The chain's CDR3 is CASSFDASGDYEQYF. In DNA, the CDR3 is TGTGCCAGCAGCTTTGACGCTAGTGGTGACTACGAGCAGTACTTC.

This chain links TRBV19 with TRBJ1-5; D is unresolved. CDR3 length: 15 residues. V lost 5 bases, J lost 0 bases, and 11 bases lay in between. Germline V lookup: CDR1 LNHDA, CDR2 SQIVND (reference sequence). CDR3 bases: TGTGCCAGTAGTGATATAACAGTTAGCAATCAGCCCCAGCATTTT. This encodes CASSDITVSNQPQHF.